These 27 T cell receptor beta chains originate from one sample sequenced in a study of cytomegalovirus exposure and HLA in healthy donors. Clones were read by immunoSEQ multiplex PCR, and TCRdb kept only the in-frame ones, dropping some. The sample includes about 250,000 clones, about 87% seen only once; the top ten take 2.5% to 3%. Sequenced material: PBMCs. These receptors came from a man aged 18 to 29 in good health and CMV-seronegative.

This chain uses TRBV4-3 with TRBJ2-2; 11 bases line up with TRBD1. Germline trimming cut 2 bases from V and 6 bases from J; bases unmatched to any gene: 5. CDR3 length: 16 residues. Germline V gene data show CDR1 as LGHNA and CDR2 as YSLEER. CDR3 bases: TGCGCCAGCAGCCAATTGGCGGGACAGGGGGCCGGGGAGCTGTTTTTT. Translation: CASSQLAGQGAGELFF.

The CDR3 coding sequence is TGTGCCAGCAGCTTGAACTTCTACGAGCAGTACTTC. Translated, it gives CASSLNFYEQYF. The chain joins TRBV5-6 to TRBJ2-7; D gene unclear. The length of the CDR3 is 12 residues. From germline, CDR1 is SGHDT and CDR2 YYEEEE. Trimming removed 1 base from V and 3 bases from J, with 5 bases in between.

This clone was counted between two and nine times. The chain has TRBV2 and TRBJ2-7; D not certain. Trimming took off 1 base at V and 3 bases at J, with 4 bases between the two ends. Germline CDR1 and CDR2: SNHLY and FYNNEI. The CDR3 contains 12 residues. The CDR3 loop is CASSEVYYEQYF. CDR3 in DNA: TGTGCCAGCAGTGAAGTATACTACGAGCAGTACTTC. Filled out from reference TRBV2 and TRBJ2-7, the complete variable domain reads EPEVTQTPSHQVTQMGQEVILRCVPISNHLYFYWYRQILGQKVEFLVSFYNNEISEKSEIFDDQFSVERPDGSNFTLKIRSTKLEDSAMYFCASSEVYYEQYFGPGTRLTVT.

The chain recombines TRBV19 with TRBJ2-6; maybe TRBD1 (5 bases). The CDR3 is 15 amino acids. V lost 5 bases, J lost 0 bases, and 8 bases lay in between. CDR1 LNHDA and CDR2 SQIVND come from the germline V gene (reference sequence). The CDR3 coding sequence is TGTGCCAGTAGTGCCCAGGGCTCTGGGGCCAACGTCCTGACTTTC. This sequence encodes CASSAQGSGANVLTF.

The chain carries TRBV28 and TRBJ1-5; D not certain. The CDR3 contains 12 residues. Per germline, CDR1 MDHEN and CDR2 SYDVKM. V was pared by 8 bases and J by 4 bases, with 9 bases between. The CDR3 sequence is CASRAGNQPQHF. The CDR3 coding sequence is TGTGCCAGCCGGGCGGGAAATCAGCCCCAGCATTTT.

CDR3 loop: CASSLWVGTDNSPLHF. The CDR3 DNA sequence: TGTGCCAGCAGCCTGTGGGTTGGGACAGATAATTCACCCCTCCACTTT. The genes are TRBV7-2 and TRBJ1-6; TRBD1 aligns across 7 bases. The CDR3 has 16 residues. CDR1 and CDR2 (germline): SGHTA, FQGNSA. With 5 bases clipped from V and 5 bases from J, the junction kept 9 bases outside the gene matches.

V gene TRBV2 combines with J gene TRBJ2-7; maybe TRBD2 (6 bases). Germline assignment: CDR1 SNHLY and CDR2 FYNNEI. V was clipped by 5 bases and J by 4 bases, with 15 bases between them. This CDR3 spans 14 amino acids. DNA of the CDR3: TGTGCCAGCAGTAAAACTGGTGGGGGGTACGAGCAGTACTTC. Its translation: CASSKTGGGYEQYF.

The V call is TRBV7-6, the J call TRBJ1-2; 7 nucleotides match TRBD1. The V segment lost 1 base and the J segment 5 bases; nucleotides outside the gene matches: 1. The germline V gene has CDR1 SGHVS and CDR2 FNYEAQ. The CDR3 covers 13 residues. The CDR3 sequence is CASSLGQGYGYTF. DNA for the CDR3: TGTGCCAGCAGCTTAGGACAGGGATATGGCTACACCTTC. Filled out from reference TRBV7-6 and TRBJ1-2, the complete variable domain reads GAGVSQSPRYKVTKRGQDVALRCDPISGHVSLYWYRQALGQGPEFLTYFNYEAQQDKSGLPNDRFSAERPEGSISTLTIQRTEQRDSAMYRCASSLGQGYGYTFGSGTRLTVV.

The gene calls are TRBV30 and TRBJ2-3, with 12 nucleotides matching TRBD1. V shed 2 bases and J 4 bases; nucleotides not matched to a gene: 16. The CDR3 sequence is 19 residues long. Germline-derived CDR1 and CDR2 are GTSNPN and SVGIG (reference sequence). The chain's CDR3 is CAWSSPGTGGAAEPDTQYF. The CDR3 DNA reads as TGTGCCTGGAGTTCGCCAGGGACAGGGGGCGCGGCCGAGCCAGATACGCAGTATTTT.

This rearrangement joins TRBV27 to TRBJ2-1, with 10 bases that match TRBD2. Looked up from germline, CDR1 is MNHEY and CDR2 is SMNVEV (reference sequence). V shed 5 bases and J 7 bases; nucleotides not matched to a gene: 14. The CDR3 is 17 residues long. The CDR3, as DNA: TGTGCCAGCAGTCCTCAGACCGGGACTAGCGCGCAGAATGAGCAGTTCTTC. Translating gives CASSPQTGTSAQNEQFF.

The chain joins TRBV7-9 to TRBJ2-2; no reliable D call. Germline V lookup: CDR1 SEHNR, CDR2 FQNEAQ (reference sequence). The ends were cut back, 1 base at V and 6 bases at J, with 6 bases in the middle. The CDR3 consists of 13 residues. The CDR3 coding sequence is TGTGCCAGCAGCTTAGTATCGTCCGGGGAGCTGTTTTTT. Amino acid sequence: CASSLVSSGELFF.

V and J are TRBV25-1 and TRBJ2-2; the match to TRBD2 covers 9 bases. Unmatched junction bases numbered 8, after V lost 10 bases and J lost 5 bases. The CDR3 is 14 amino acids. Germline assignment: CDR1 MGHDK and CDR2 SYGVNS. The CDR3 DNA reads TGTGCCACTACCGTCGCGGGGGGGACCGGGGAGCTGTTTTTT. It encodes CATTVAGGTGELFF.

The J gene is TRBJ1-5, the V gene TRBV5-8; no clear D gene. The CDR3 sequence is 14 residues long. CDR1 and CDR2 (germline): SGHTS, YDEGEE. V lost 6 bases to trimming and J lost 7 bases, with 17 bases between them. This CDR3 is CASNYGGLFQPQHF. As DNA, the CDR3 is TGTGCCAGCAACTATGGTGGTCTCTTCCAGCCCCAGCATTTT.

The chain combines TRBV6-4 with TRBJ2-7, with TRBD2 matching over 11 bases. Germline CDR1 is MRHNA and CDR2 is SNTAGT. Losses at the gene ends were 7 bases for V and 0 bases for J; bases not matched to a gene: 8. The CDR3 is 16 amino acids. The DNA of the CDR3 is TGTGCCAGCACCGAAGTTCTAGCGGGAGGCTCCTACGAGCAGTACTTC. Encoded protein: CASTEVLAGGSYEQYF.

This sequence joins TRBV19 and TRBJ2-7, with 7 bases that match TRBD1. With 6 bases clipped from V and 3 bases from J, the junction kept 11 bases outside the gene matches. Germline V gives CDR1 LNHDA, CDR2 SQIVND (reference sequence). CDR3 length: 15 amino acids. The CDR3, as DNA: TGTGCCAGTAGCACGTCCGGGCAGGGGGTCTACGAGCAGTACTTC. Translated: CASSTSGQGVYEQYF.

The chain carries TRBV11-2 and TRBJ1-5; the D gene is possibly TRBD1 (5 bases). The germline V gene encodes CDR1 SGHAT and CDR2 FQNNGV. There are 17 residues in the CDR3. Between the trimmed V and J ends, which lost 3 bases and 2 bases, there was a span of 17 bases. The CDR3 region has the DNA TGTGCCAGCAGCTTTAATTACGCCGGGGGAGGCAATCAGCCCCAGCATTTT. Protein product: CASSFNYAGGGNQPQHF.

This clone was recorded many times. The V and J genes are TRBV6-1 and TRBJ2-1; 11 bases agree with TRBD1. In germline, CDR1 is MNHNS, CDR2 SASEGT. The CDR3 consists of 15 residues. The J segment lost 9 bases and the V segment lost 1 base, leaving 5 bases of the junction unmatched. CDR3 DNA: TGTGCCAGCAGTGAAGGGGATGGGACAGGGGGTGAGCAGTTCTTC. This encodes CASSEGDGTGGEQFF.

This chain uses TRBV10-3 with TRBJ1-2; weak D call: TRBD1 (6 bases). Germline CDR1 ENHRY, CDR2 SYGVKD. V dropped 3 bases and J dropped 13 bases, with 15 bases sitting between them. This CDR3 is 12 amino acids long. CDR3 region: CAISDPTGPATF. CDR3 bases: TGTGCCATCAGTGATCCGACAGGACCCGCCACCTTC.

The genes are TRBV5-6 and TRBJ2-2, with TRBD2 matching 8 bases. V shed 4 bases, J shed 0 bases, and the junction held 5 bases outside the gene matches. The CDR3 extends over 16 amino acids. The V gene's germline CDR1 is SGHDT and CDR2 YYEEEE. Written as DNA, the CDR3 is TGTGCCAGCAGCCCGACGGGAGGGGCGAACACCGGGGAGCTGTTTTTT. This sequence encodes CASSPTGGANTGELFF.

This clone was counted once. The genes are TRBV7-2 and TRBJ2-5, with TRBD1 identical over 7 bases. V lost 5 bases, J lost 5 bases, and 8 bases stayed unmatched. CDR3 size: 14 residues. Germline CDR1 is SGHTA and CDR2 is FQGNSA. CDR3 sequence reads: CASSIDRASETQYF. CDR3 bases: TGTGCCAGCAGCATAGACAGGGCGAGCGAGACCCAGTACTTC.

This clone was seen a handful of times. The gene calls are TRBV25-1 and TRBJ2-5, with TRBD1 identical over 10 bases. There are 16 residues in the CDR3. V trimming: 4 bases; J trimming: 5 bases; junction bases outside the gene matches: 10. Germline-derived CDR1 and CDR2 are MGHDK and SYGVNS. Here the CDR3 reads CASSAPGQGVSETQYF. DNA of the CDR3: TGTGCCAGCAGTGCCCCCGGACAGGGGGTTTCGGAGACCCAGTACTTC.

CDR3 nucleotides: TGTGCCAGCAGCCAAGAATTATGGTACACGAACACCGGGGAGCTGTTTTTT. Amino acids: CASSQELWYTNTGELFF. This rearrangement joins TRBV14 to TRBJ2-2; D remains unclear. The V end lost 0 bases, the J end lost 0 bases, and 11 bases lay between the germline ends. The CDR3 length is 17 residues. Looked up from germline, CDR1 is SGHDN and CDR2 is FVKESK.

The chain recombines TRBV4-1 with TRBJ2-1; D is possibly TRBD2 (5 bases). CDR3 length equals 15 residues. V shed 0 bases and J shed 7 bases, with 13 bases lying between them. CDR1 is MGHRA and CDR2 is YSYEKL in the germline V gene. CDR3 sequence: CASSQDRVATNEQFF. The CDR3 DNA is TGCGCCAGCAGCCAAGATCGGGTAGCGACAAATGAGCAGTTCTTC.

V gene TRBV7-9 combines with J gene TRBJ1-5; TRBD1 is a possible D gene (6 bases). The germline V gene has CDR1 SEHNR and CDR2 FQNEAQ (reference sequence). The CDR3 contains 15 residues. V shed 5 bases and J shed 1 base, with 12 bases lying between them. CDR3 sequence: CASSLRGGSNQPQHF. DNA of the CDR3: TGTGCCAGCAGCCTAAGAGGGGGAAGCAATCAGCCCCAGCATTTT.

This clone was seen once. This sequence joins TRBV27 and TRBJ2-2; 10 positions agree with TRBD1. The CDR3 is 16 residues long. Germline assignment: CDR1 MNHEY and CDR2 SMNVEV (reference sequence). The V gene end was trimmed by 6 bases and the J gene end by 4 bases; junction bases not matched to a gene: 8. CDR3 region: CASRFDRGRGTGELFF. Here the CDR3 DNA reads TGTGCCAGCAGATTCGACAGGGGGCGAGGCACCGGGGAGCTGTTTTTT.

Only one count was recorded for this clone. This rearrangement joins TRBV29-1 to TRBJ2-7; TRBD2 agrees at 9 bases. Trimming cost V 4 bases and J 7 bases; bases outside gene matches: 8. CDR3 length: 13 residues. The germline CDR1 and CDR2 sequences are SQVTM and ANQGSEA. The CDR3 DNA reads as TGCAGCGTTGGGGCGGGAGGGCCCGGGGAGCAGTACTTC. It encodes CSVGAGGPGEQYF.

The chain combines TRBV5-1 with TRBJ2-3; D gene uncertain. From germline, CDR1 is SGHRS and CDR2 YFSETQ. The CDR3 is 14 residues long. V shed 0 bases and J shed 2 bases, with 7 bases lying between them. The CDR3 bases are TGCGCCAGCAGCTTGGCCAGTTCCACAGATACGCAGTATTTT. It encodes CASSLASSTDTQYF.